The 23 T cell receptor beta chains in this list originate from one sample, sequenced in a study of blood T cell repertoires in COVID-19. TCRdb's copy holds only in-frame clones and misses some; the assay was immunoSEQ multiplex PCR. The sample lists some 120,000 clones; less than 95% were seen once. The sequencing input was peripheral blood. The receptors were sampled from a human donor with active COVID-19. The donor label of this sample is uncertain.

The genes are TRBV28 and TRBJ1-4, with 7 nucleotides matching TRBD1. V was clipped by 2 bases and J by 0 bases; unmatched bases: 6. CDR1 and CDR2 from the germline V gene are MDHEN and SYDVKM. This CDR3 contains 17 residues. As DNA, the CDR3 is TGTGCCAGCAGTTTAAGTGCAGGGACAGCAACTAATGAAAAACTGTTTTTT. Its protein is CASSLSAGTATNEKLFF.

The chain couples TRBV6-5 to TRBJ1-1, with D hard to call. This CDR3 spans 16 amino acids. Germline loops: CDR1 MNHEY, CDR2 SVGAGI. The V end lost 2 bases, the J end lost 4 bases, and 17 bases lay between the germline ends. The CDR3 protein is CASSYTERPAGTEAFF. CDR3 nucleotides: TGTGCCAGCAGTTACACAGAACGCCCCGCGGGCACTGAAGCTTTCTTT.

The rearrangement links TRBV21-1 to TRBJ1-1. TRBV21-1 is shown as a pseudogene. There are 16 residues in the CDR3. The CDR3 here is CASGRGLGGGDTEAFF. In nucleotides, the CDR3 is TGTGCCAGCGGGAGGGGACTCGGCGGAGGTGACACTGAAGCTTTCTTT.

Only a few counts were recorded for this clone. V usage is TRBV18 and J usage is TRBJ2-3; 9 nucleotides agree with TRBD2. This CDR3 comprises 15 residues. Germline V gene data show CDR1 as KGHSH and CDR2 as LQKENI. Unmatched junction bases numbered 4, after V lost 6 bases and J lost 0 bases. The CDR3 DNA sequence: TGTGCCAGCTCGGCGGGGGGGCCTAGCACAGATACGCAGTATTTT. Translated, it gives CASSAGGPSTDTQYF.

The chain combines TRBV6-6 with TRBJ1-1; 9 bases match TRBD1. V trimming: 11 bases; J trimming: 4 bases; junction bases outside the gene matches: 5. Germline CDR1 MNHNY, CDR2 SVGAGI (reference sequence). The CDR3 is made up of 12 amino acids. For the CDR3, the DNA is TGTGCCTCGACAGGGGGTCTCACTGAAGCTTTCTTT. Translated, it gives CASTGGLTEAFF.

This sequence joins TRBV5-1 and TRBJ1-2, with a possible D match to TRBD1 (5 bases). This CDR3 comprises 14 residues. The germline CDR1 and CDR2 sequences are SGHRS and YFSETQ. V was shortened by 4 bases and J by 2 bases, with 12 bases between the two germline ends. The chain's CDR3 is CASSLSDTNYGYTF. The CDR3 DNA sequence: TGCGCCAGCAGCCTCTCGGACACGAACTATGGCTACACCTTC.

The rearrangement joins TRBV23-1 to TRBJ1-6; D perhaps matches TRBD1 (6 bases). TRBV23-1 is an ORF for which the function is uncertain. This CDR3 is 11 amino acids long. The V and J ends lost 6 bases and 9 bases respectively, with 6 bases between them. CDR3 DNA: TGCGCCAGCAGACAGGGTTCACCCCTCCACTTT. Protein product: CASRQGSPLHF.

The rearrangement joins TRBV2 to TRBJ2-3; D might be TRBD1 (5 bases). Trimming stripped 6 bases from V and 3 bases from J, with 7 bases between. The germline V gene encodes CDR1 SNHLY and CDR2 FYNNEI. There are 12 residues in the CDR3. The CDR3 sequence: CASRGATDTQYF. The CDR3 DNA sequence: TGTGCCAGCAGAGGGGCGACAGATACGCAGTATTTT. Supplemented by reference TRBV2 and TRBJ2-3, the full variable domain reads EPEVTQTPSHQVTQMGQEVILRCVPISNHLYFYWYRQILGQKVEFLVSFYNNEISEKSEIFDDQFSVERPDGSNFTLKIRSTKLEDSAMYFCASRGATDTQYFGPGTRLTVL.

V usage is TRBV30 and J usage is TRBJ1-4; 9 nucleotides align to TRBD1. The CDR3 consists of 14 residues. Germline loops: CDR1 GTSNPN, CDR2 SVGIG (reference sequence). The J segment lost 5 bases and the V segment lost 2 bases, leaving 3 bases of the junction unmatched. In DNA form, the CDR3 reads TGTGCCTGGAGTACCGGACAGGGGAATGAAAAACTGTTTTTT. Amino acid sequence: CAWSTGQGNEKLFF.

This CDR3 is CATSVAVYNEQFF. The CDR3 nucleotides are TGTGCCACCAGTGTGGCAGTCTACAATGAGCAGTTCTTC. This chain joins TRBV24-1 and TRBJ2-1; D call uncertain. Germline CDR1 KGHDR, CDR2 SFDVKD. CDR3 length: 13 residues. V lost 5 bases and J lost 3, with 7 bases in between.

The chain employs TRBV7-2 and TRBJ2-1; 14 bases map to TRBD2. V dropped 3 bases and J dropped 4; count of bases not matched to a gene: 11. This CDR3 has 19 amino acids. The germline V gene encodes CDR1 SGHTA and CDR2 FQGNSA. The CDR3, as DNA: TGTGCCAGCAGCTTTTATGGGACTAGCGGGGGCCTAAGATACAATGAGCAGTTCTTC. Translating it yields CASSFYGTSGGLRYNEQFF.

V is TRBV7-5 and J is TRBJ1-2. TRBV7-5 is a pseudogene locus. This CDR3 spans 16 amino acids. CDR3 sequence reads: CVRSHSHPGGYYGYTF. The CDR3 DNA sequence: TGTGTCAGAAGCCATAGCCATCCAGGAGGCTACTATGGCTACACCTTC.

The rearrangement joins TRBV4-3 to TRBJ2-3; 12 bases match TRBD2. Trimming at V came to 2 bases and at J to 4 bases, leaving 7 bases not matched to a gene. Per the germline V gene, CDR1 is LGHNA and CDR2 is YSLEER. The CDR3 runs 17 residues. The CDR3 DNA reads TGCGCCAGCAGCCAATCCCCATCTAGCGGGGGGGCAGATACGCAGTATTTT. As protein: CASSQSPSSGGADTQYF.

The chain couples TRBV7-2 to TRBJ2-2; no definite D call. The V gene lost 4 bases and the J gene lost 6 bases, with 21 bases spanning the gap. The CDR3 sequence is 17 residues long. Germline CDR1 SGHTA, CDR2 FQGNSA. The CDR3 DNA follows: TGTGCCAGCAGCTCTGACCCCCGTCTGCTAGTCGCCGGGGAGCTGTTTTTT. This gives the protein CASSSDPRLLVAGELFF.

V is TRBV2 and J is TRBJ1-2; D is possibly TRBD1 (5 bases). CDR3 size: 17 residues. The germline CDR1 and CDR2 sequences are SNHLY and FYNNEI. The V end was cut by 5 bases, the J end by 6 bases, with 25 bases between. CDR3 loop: CASSTKMEQGLDNGYTF. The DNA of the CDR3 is TGTGCCAGCAGTACAAAAATGGAGCAGGGACTTGATAATGGCTACACCTTC.

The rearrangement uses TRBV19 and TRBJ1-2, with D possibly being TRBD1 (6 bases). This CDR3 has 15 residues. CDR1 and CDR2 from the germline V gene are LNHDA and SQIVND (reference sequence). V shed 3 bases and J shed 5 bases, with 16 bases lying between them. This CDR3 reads CASSISSRGSYGYTF. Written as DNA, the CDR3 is TGTGCCAGTAGTATCTCGTCCAGGGGTTCGTATGGCTACACCTTC.

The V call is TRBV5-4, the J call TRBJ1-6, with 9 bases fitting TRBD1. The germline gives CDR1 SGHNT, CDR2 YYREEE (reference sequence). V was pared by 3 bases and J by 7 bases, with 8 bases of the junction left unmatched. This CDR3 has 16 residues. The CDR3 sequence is CASSWAGTGPNSPLHF. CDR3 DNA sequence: TGTGCCAGCAGCTGGGCCGGGACAGGGCCGAATTCACCCCTCCACTTT. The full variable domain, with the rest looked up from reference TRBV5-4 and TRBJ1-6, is ETGVTQSPTHLIKTRGQQVTLRCSSQSGHNTVSWYQQALGQGPQFIFQYYREEENGRGNFPPRFSGLQFPNYSSELNVNALELDDSALYLCASSWAGTGPNSPLHFGNGTRLTVT.

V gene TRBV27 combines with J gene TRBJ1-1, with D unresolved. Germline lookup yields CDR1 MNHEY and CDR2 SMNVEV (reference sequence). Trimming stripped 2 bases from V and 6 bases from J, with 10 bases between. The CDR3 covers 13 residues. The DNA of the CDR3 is TGTGCCAGCAGTTTAATTCGTCAGTCTGAAGCTTTCTTT. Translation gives CASSLIRQSEAFF.

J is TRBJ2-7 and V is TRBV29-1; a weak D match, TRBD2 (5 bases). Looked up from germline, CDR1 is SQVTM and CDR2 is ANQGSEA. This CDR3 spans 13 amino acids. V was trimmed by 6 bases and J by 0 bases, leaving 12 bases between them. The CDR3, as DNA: TGCAGCGTCCGTGGGGAGAGCTCCTACGAGCAGTACTTC. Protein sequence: CSVRGESSYEQYF.

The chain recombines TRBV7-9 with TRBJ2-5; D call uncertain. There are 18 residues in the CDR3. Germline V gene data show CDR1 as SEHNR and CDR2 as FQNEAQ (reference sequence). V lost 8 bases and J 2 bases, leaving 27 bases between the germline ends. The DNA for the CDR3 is TGTGCCAGCTCTCAGAAATGGCAGGTATCGCTCCAACAAGAGACCCAGTACTTC. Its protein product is CASSQKWQVSLQQETQYF.

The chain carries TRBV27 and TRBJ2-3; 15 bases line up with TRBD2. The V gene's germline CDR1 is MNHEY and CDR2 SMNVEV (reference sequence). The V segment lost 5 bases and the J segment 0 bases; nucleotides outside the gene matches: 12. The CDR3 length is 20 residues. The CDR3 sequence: CASSSRGLAGGTDSTDTQYF. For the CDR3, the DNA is TGTGCCAGCAGTAGTCGGGGACTAGCGGGGGGTACCGATAGCACAGATACGCAGTATTTT.

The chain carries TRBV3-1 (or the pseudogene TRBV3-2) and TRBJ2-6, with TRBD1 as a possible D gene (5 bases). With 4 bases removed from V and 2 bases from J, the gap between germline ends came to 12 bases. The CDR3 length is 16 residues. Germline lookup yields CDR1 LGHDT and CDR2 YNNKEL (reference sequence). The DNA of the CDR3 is TGTGCCAGCAGCCCATACCAGGGCGCTGGGGCCAACGTCCTGACTTTC. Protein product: CASSPYQGAGANVLTF.

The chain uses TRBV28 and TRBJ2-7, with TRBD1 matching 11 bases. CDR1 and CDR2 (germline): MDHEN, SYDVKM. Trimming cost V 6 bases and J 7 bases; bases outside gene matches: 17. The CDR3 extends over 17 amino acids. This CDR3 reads CASSGQGAKILRGEQYF. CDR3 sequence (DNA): TGTGCCAGCAGCGGACAGGGGGCCAAAATATTACGAGGGGAGCAGTACTTC.